The clone carrying this T cell receptor beta chain was observed a single time. The data originate from a study of blood T cell repertoires in COVID-19. Assay used: immunoSEQ multiplex PCR; TCRdb lists only in-frame clones, some missing. This table has 200,000 or so clones, about 86% appearing once. CDR3 length: 13 amino acids. CDR1 MGHRA and CDR2 YSYEKL come from the germline V gene. Trimming left V 4 bases short and J 6 bases short, with 9 bases between. The rearrangement links TRBV4-1 to TRBJ2-2; perhaps TRBD2 as D (5 bases). The sequence was collected from a man aged 40-50 years who had recovered from COVID-19. Input material: PBMCs or T cells enriched from blood (not recorded which). The CDR3 DNA reads TGCGCCAGCAGCCCTACTAGTCCCGGGGAGCTGTTTTTT. This codes for CASSPTSPGELFF.